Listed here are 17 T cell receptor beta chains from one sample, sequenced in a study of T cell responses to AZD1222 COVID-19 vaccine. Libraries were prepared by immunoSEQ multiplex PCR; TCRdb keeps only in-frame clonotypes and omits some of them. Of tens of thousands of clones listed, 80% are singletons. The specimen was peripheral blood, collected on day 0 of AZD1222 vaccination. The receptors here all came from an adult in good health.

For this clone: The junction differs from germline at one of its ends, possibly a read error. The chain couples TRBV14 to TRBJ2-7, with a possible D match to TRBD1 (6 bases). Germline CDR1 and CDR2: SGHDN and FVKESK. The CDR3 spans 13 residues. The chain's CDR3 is CANSHTQGWRLEF. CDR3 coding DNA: TGTGCCAACAGCCATACACAGGGTTGGAGGTTGGAATTC.

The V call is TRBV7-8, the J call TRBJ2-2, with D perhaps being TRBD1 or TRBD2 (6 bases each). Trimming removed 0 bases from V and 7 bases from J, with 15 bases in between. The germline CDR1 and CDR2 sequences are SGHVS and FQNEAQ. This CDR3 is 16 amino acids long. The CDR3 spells CASSLAGVGGGGELFF. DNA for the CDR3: TGTGCCAGCAGCTTAGCAGGGGTCGGGGGCGGCGGGGAGCTGTTTTTT.

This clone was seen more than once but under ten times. CDR3 nucleotide sequence: TGTGCCAGCAGTGGTGGACAGGGGGGTGAGCAGTTCTTC. It codes for CASSGGQGGEQFF. This chain connects TRBV6-4 to TRBJ2-1, with TRBD1 matching over 10 bases. The V gene end was trimmed by 4 bases and the J gene end by 9 bases; junction bases not matched to a gene: 3. The CDR3 runs to 13 residues. Germline V gene sequence: CDR1 MRHNA, CDR2 SNTAGT.

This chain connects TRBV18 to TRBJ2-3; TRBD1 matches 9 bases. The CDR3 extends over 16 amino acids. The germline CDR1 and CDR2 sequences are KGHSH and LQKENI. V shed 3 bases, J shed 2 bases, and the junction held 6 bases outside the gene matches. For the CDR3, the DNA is TGTGCCAGCTCACCCGGGGGGACAGGGAACACAGATACGCAGTATTTT. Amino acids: CASSPGGTGNTDTQYF.

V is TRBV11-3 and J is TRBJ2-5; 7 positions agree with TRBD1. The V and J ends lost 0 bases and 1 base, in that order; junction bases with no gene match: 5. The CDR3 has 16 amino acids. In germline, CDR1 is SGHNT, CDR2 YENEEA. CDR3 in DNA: TGTGCCAGCAGCTTAGAAGGTGACAGGGTCCAAGAGACCCAGTACTTC. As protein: CASSLEGDRVQETQYF.

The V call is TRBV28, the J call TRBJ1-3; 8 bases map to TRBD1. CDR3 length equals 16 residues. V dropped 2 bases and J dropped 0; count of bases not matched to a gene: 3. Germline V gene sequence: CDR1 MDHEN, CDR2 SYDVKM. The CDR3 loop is CASSLGQGASGNTIYF. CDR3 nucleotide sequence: TGTGCCAGCAGTTTAGGCCAGGGGGCCTCTGGAAACACCATATATTTT.

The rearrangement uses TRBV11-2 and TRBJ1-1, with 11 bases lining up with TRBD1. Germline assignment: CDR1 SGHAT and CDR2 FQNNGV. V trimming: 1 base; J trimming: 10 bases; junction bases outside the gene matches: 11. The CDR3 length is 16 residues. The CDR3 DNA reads TGTGCCAGCAGCTTAGTCCGGACAGGGGGCGCGGGGGTAGCTTTCTTT. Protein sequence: CASSLVRTGGAGVAFF.

In nucleotides, the CDR3 is TGTGCCAGCAGCTCCAAGACAGGACACGGGTCCGAAGGCACTGAAGCTTTCTTT. This encodes CASSSKTGHGSEGTEAFF. The V gene is TRBV5-6, the J gene TRBJ1-1, with D perhaps matching TRBD1 (6 bases). Trimming stripped 3 bases from V and 4 bases from J, with 25 bases between. The CDR3 is made up of 18 amino acids. The germline CDR1 and CDR2 sequences are SGHDT and YYEEEE.

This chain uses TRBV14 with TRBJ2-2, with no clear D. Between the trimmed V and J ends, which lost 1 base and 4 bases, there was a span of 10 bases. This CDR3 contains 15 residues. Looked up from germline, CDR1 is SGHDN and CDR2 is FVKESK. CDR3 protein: CASSQVVQLTGELFF. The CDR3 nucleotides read TGTGCCAGCAGCCAAGTCGTCCAGCTCACCGGGGAGCTGTTTTTT.

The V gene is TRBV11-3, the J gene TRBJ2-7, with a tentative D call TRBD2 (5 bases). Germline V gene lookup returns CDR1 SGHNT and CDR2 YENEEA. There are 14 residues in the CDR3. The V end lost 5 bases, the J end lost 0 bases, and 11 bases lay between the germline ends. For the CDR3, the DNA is TGTGCCAGCAGCCCAAGGACTCGCTCCTACGAGCAGTACTTC. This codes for CASSPRTRSYEQYF.

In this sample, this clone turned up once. The CDR3 coding sequence is TGTGCCAATGAAGCCGGGACAGGGGGGTCTGGGGCCAACGTCCTGACTTTC. It yields the protein CANEAGTGGSGANVLTF. The chain joins TRBV2 to TRBJ2-6; TRBD1 agrees at 11 bases. The CDR3 has 17 residues. Germline-derived CDR1 and CDR2 are SNHLY and FYNNEI. The V segment lost 10 bases and the J segment 1 base; nucleotides outside the gene matches: 9.

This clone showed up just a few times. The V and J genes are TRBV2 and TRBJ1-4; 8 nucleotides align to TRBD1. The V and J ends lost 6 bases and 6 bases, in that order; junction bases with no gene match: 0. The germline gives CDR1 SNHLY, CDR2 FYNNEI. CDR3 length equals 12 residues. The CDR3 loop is CASRGQDEKLFF. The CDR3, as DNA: TGTGCCAGCAGGGGACAGGATGAAAAACTGTTTTTT. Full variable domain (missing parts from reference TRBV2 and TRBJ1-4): EPEVTQTPSHQVTQMGQEVILRCVPISNHLYFYWYRQILGQKVEFLVSFYNNEISEKSEIFDDQFSVERPDGSNFTLKIRSTKLEDSAMYFCASRGQDEKLFFGSGTQLSVL.

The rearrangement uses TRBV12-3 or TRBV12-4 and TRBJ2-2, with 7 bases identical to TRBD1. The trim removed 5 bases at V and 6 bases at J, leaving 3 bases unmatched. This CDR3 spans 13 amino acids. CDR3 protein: CASSKTGPGELFF. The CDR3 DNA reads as TGTGCCAGCAGTAAGACAGGGCCCGGGGAGCTGTTTTTT.

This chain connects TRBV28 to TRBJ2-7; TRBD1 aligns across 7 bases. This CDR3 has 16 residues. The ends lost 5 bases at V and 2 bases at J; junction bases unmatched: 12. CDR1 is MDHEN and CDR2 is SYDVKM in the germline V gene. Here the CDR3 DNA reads TGTGCCAGCAGTGCGAAACCGACAGGGCGAACCTACGAGCAGTACTTC. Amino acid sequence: CASSAKPTGRTYEQYF.

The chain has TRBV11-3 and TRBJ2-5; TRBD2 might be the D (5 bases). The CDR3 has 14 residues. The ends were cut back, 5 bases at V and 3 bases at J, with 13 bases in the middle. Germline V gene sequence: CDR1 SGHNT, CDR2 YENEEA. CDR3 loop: CASSRGPLKETQYF. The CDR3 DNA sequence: TGTGCCAGCAGCCGCGGGCCTCTAAAAGAGACCCAGTACTTC.

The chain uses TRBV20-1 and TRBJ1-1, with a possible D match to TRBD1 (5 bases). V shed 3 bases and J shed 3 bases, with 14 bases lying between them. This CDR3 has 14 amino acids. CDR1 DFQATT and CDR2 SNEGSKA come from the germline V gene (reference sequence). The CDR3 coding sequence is TGCAGTGCTAGTACTAGCCAGGGCGACACTGAAGCTTTCTTT. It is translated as CSASTSQGDTEAFF.

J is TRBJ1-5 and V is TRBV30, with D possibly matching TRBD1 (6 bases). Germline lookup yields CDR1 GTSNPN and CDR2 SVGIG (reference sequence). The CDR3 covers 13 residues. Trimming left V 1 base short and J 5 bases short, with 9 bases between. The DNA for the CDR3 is TGTGCCTGGAGTGACTCAGGGGATCAGCCCCAGCATTTT. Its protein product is CAWSDSGDQPQHF.